The next 3 T cell receptor beta chains were all read from a single sample in a study of T cells after yellow fever vaccination. TCRdb processed the 5' RACE reads anew with MiXCR; each CDR3 protein has one entry. The sample includes some 550,000 distinct CDR3 sequences, about 19% of them seen just once. This specimen was PBMCs, taken 15 days after the yellow fever booster vaccination. These receptors originate from a man younger than 40 who received the YFV17D yellow fever vaccine.

This clonotype was counted at least ten times. This rearrangement joins TRBV6-1 to TRBJ2-2; 10 bases are shared with TRBD2. Germline V CDR1 and CDR2: MNHNS, SASEGT. The CDR3 is made up of 15 amino acids. The ends lost 5 bases at V and 7 bases at J; junction bases unmatched: 7. CDR3 in amino acids: CASSPPSGSIGELFF. CDR3 DNA sequence: TGTGCCAGCAGTCCTCCTAGCGGGAGTATCGGGGAGCTGTTTTTT.

This clonotype was seen a few times. The chain couples TRBV18 to TRBJ2-7, with D perhaps being TRBD1 or TRBD2 (5 bases each). V shed 4 bases and J shed 3 bases, with 13 bases lying between them. The germline V gene encodes CDR1 KGHSH and CDR2 LQKENI. The CDR3 extends over 14 amino acids. The CDR3 DNA follows: TGTGCCAGCTCACGATACGGGACGAACTACGAGCAGTACTTC. This gives the protein CASSRYGTNYEQYF.

This clonotype occurred once. The chain joins TRBV6-1 to TRBJ1-5, with D perhaps matching TRBD1 (6 bases). Germline lookup yields CDR1 MNHNS and CDR2 SASEGT. This CDR3 is 13 amino acids long. Trimming cost V 5 bases and J 3 bases, with 8 bases left between them. The CDR3 DNA sequence: TGTGCCAGCAGTAGGACAGTCAATCAGCCCCAGCATTTT. Amino acids: CASSRTVNQPQHF.